Following are 17 T cell receptor beta chains from one sample sequenced in a study of CD8 T cells in Susac syndrome. When the RNA was reverse transcribed, random hexamers were used with an input of roughly 0.5 to 1 ug. TCRdb independently ran MiXCR on the immunoSEQ multiplex PCR reads; one entry per CDR3 protein. The repertoire holds roughly 130,000 distinct CDR3 sequences, with roughly 94% as singletons. The sample taken for sequencing was CD8+ T cells from PBMCs. The receptors were sampled from a human donor with Susac syndrome.

This chain connects TRBV5-1 to TRBJ1-4; perhaps TRBD1 as D (6 bases). With 1 base removed from V and 5 bases from J, the gap between germline ends came to 9 bases. Germline V lookup: CDR1 SGHRS, CDR2 YFSETQ. The CDR3 is 14 amino acids. The CDR3 bases are TGCGCCAGCAGCTTGTACAGGGCCAATGAAAAACTGTTTTTT. It specifies CASSLYRANEKLFF.

The genes are TRBV9 and TRBJ2-5, with 7 bases that match TRBD2. V was pared by 4 bases and J by 2 bases, with 11 bases of the junction left unmatched. Germline lookup yields CDR1 SGDLS and CDR2 YYNGEE. This CDR3 is 16 amino acids long. The CDR3 DNA is TGTGCCAGCAGCCCCGGAGTAGCGGGCTATCAAGAGACCCAGTACTTC. Translation gives CASSPGVAGYQETQYF.

The chain links TRBV30 to TRBJ2-7, with D perhaps matching TRBD2 (6 bases). This CDR3 has 13 residues. Looked up from germline, CDR1 is GTSNPN and CDR2 is SVGIG (reference sequence). V dropped 2 bases and J dropped 3 bases, with 11 bases sitting between them. The CDR3 spells CAWSMGGIYEQYF. The CDR3 nucleotides are TGTGCCTGGAGTATGGGGGGTATCTACGAGCAGTACTTC.

V is TRBV7-2 and J is TRBJ2-7; TRBD1 agrees at 9 bases. CDR1 is SGHTA and CDR2 is FQGNSA in the germline V gene. The CDR3 spans 16 residues. V dropped 2 bases and J dropped 4; count of bases not matched to a gene: 9. CDR3 in DNA: TGTGCCAGCAGCTTAAGGGGGACAGGGCACTCGTACGAGCAGTACTTC. Translated: CASSLRGTGHSYEQYF. The full variable domain, rest sourced from reference TRBV7-2 and TRBJ2-7, is GAGVSQSPSNKVTEKGKDVELRCDPISGHTALYWYRQSLGQGLEFLIYFQGNSAPDKSGLPSDRFSAERTGGSVSTLTIQRTQQEDSAVYLCASSLRGTGHSYEQYFGPGTRLTVT.

CDR3 in DNA: TGCGCCAGCAGTTCCTTTCAAGAGCCTGGGGCCAACGTCCTGACTTTC. Translation: CASSSFQEPGANVLTF. J is TRBJ2-6 and V is TRBV10-2; no definite D call. Germline CDR1 reads WSHSY; CDR2 reads SAAADI. This CDR3 contains 16 residues. V dropped 5 bases and J dropped 2 bases, with 13 bases sitting between them.

The rearrangement joins TRBV4-1 to TRBJ2-2; D could derive from TRBD1 or TRBD2 (6 bases each). The CDR3 consists of 16 residues. V lost 5 bases, J lost 6 bases, and 19 bases lay in between. The germline gives CDR1 MGHRA, CDR2 YSYEKL. CDR3 residues: CASSWLAAGEAGELFF. DNA of the CDR3: TGCGCCAGCAGCTGGTTGGCCGCAGGGGAGGCCGGGGAGCTGTTTTTT.

The gene calls are TRBV20-1 and TRBJ2-1, with 8 bases fitting TRBD2. The CDR3 has 14 amino acids. Germline CDR1 is DFQATT and CDR2 is SNEGSKA (reference sequence). The V gene end was trimmed by 5 bases and the J gene end by 4 bases; junction bases not matched to a gene: 7. CDR3 residues: CSADPGGGYNEQFF. DNA for the CDR3: TGCAGTGCTGATCCCGGGGGGGGATACAATGAGCAGTTCTTC.

The chain combines TRBV29-1 with TRBJ1-5; D possibly corresponds to TRBD1 (6 bases). This CDR3 contains 13 residues. Trimming removed 6 bases from V and 0 bases from J, with 9 bases in between. From germline, CDR1 is SQVTM and CDR2 ANQGSEA. The DNA for the CDR3 is TGCAGCGTCTCGACAGGTAGCAATCAGCCCCAGCATTTT. Translation: CSVSTGSNQPQHF.

The chain joins TRBV29-1 to TRBJ1-2; D possibly corresponds to TRBD1 (5 bases). The V end lost 2 bases, the J end lost 2 bases, and 15 bases lay between the germline ends. Germline values: CDR1 SQVTM, CDR2 ANQGSEA. This CDR3 spans 15 amino acids. CDR3 residues: CSVESSDSPNYGYTF. DNA for the CDR3: TGCAGCGTTGAATCGTCCGACAGCCCCAACTATGGCTACACCTTC.

V and J are TRBV19 and TRBJ2-4; tentatively, D is TRBD1 or TRBD2 (6 bases each). V was trimmed by 4 bases and J by 6 bases, leaving 10 bases between them. Germline CDR1 reads LNHDA; CDR2 reads SQIVND (reference sequence). This CDR3 contains 13 residues. Written as DNA, the CDR3 is TGTGCCAGTAGTAACGGGGGCCCAAACATTCAGTACTTC. Translated: CASSNGGPNIQYF. The variable domain in full, completed from reference TRBV19 and TRBJ2-4, reads DGGITQSPKYLFRKEGQNVTLSCEQNLNHDAMYWYRQDPGQGLRLIYYSQIVNDFQKGDIAEGYSVSREKKESFPLTVTSAQKNPTAFYLCASSNGGPNIQYFGAGTRLSVL.

The rearrangement links TRBV4-1 to TRBJ2-7; D is uncertain. V was trimmed by 2 bases and J by 5 bases, leaving 16 bases between them. The CDR3 is 15 amino acids. Germline V lookup: CDR1 MGHRA, CDR2 YSYEKL. Here the CDR3 DNA reads TGCGCCAGCAGCCAAACCAGAGTAGGGCACCACGAGCAGTACTTC. Translation: CASSQTRVGHHEQYF.

The CDR3 DNA sequence: TGCAGCGTTGAAGGGGGGACCCGGGAGGCAGATACGCAGTATTTT. Its translation: CSVEGGTREADTQYF. The chain links TRBV29-1 to TRBJ2-3; 7 bases match TRBD2. V lost 1 base, J lost 4 bases, and 8 bases stayed unmatched. The V gene's germline CDR1 is SQVTM and CDR2 ANQGSEA. The CDR3 spans 15 residues.

V and J are TRBV20-1 and TRBJ2-1, with D unresolved. The CDR3 runs 13 residues. Trimming stripped 1 base from V and 10 bases from J, with 14 bases between. The germline V gene encodes CDR1 DFQATT and CDR2 SNEGSKA (reference sequence). This chain's CDR3 is CSARVSGQAEQFF. The CDR3 nucleotides read TGCAGTGCTAGAGTCTCGGGTCAGGCCGAGCAGTTCTTC.

The chain uses TRBV19 and TRBJ2-7, with TRBD2 matching over 12 bases. Germline V CDR1 and CDR2: LNHDA, SQIVND (reference sequence). The length of the CDR3 is 15 residues. With 4 bases clipped from V and 3 bases from J, the junction kept 4 bases outside the gene matches. The CDR3 here is CASSKTSGGHYEQYF. DNA of the CDR3: TGTGCCAGTAGTAAAACTAGCGGGGGGCACTACGAGCAGTACTTC.

This clonotype was seen only once. The rearrangement joins TRBV20-1 to TRBJ2-5; TRBD1 matches at 9 bases. V lost 5 bases, J lost 5 bases, and 3 bases stayed unmatched. The CDR3 length is 12 residues. Germline V lookup: CDR1 DFQATT, CDR2 SNEGSKA (reference sequence). CDR3 nucleotide sequence: TGCAGTGCTTGGACAGGGGAGGAGACCCAGTACTTC. It is translated as CSAWTGEETQYF.

The chain uses TRBV29-1 and TRBJ2-2; D perhaps matches TRBD1 (6 bases). CDR1 SQVTM and CDR2 ANQGSEA come from the germline V gene. V was shortened by 0 bases and J by 6 bases, with 14 bases between the two germline ends. CDR3 length equals 15 residues. CDR3 nucleotide sequence: TGCAGCGTTGAAGATCGTGGCAGGGGAGCCGGGGAGCTGTTTTTT. This codes for CSVEDRGRGAGELFF.

J is TRBJ2-5 and V is TRBV12-3 or TRBV12-4; a weak D match, TRBD1 (6 bases). The CDR3 totals 14 residues. Trimming pared 5 bases from V and 1 base from J, leaving 11 bases between. DNA of the CDR3: TGTGCCAGCAGTCACACAGGGCGCCAAGAGACCCAGTACTTC. It yields the protein CASSHTGRQETQYF.